These T cell receptor beta chains were read from a single sample in a study of blood T cell repertoires in COVID-19. Using immunoSEQ multiplex PCR, the repertoire was profiled, and TCRdb retains in-frame clones only, with some absent. The table lists about 380,000 clones, 81% of them singletons. The sample taken for sequencing was peripheral blood. The receptor set was obtained from a human donor with acute or convalescent COVID-19. The donor label of this sample is uncertain. Both conserved end residues are part of each CDR3.

TRBV5-1,TRBJ2-3,CASSQAGDTQYF
TRBV27,TRBJ1-1,CASSFRDRGLSNTEAFF
TRBV3-1/TRBV3-2,TRBJ2-1,CASSWTGLEGGGKQFF
TRBV16,TRBJ1-1,CASSQLGRDTEAFF
TRBV5-5,TRBJ1-1,CASSYQNRESEAFF
TRBV2,TRBJ1-6,CASSSGTGYSPLHF
TRBV30,TRBJ2-1,CAWSVLDRLVDNEQFF
TRBV20-1,TRBJ1-4,CSARRAEKLFF
TRBV5-1,TRBJ2-7,CASSIRQGPYEQYF
TRBV7-9,TRBJ1-2,CASSLADRGYGYTF
TRBV5-1,TRBJ2-1,CASSLAGTGANNEQFF
TRBV6-5,TRBJ2-1,CASNTGTSFYEQFF
TRBV5-4,TRBJ2-7,CASSLSDYSSYEQYF
TRBV14,TRBJ2-3,CASSPNGYKQYF
TRBV18,TRBJ1-2,CASSPGTGWSEGGYTF
TRBV5-6,TRBJ2-7,CASSLGGDFYEQYF
TRBV5-5,TRBJ2-7,CASSFGVNTYEQYF
TRBV20-1,TRBJ1-1,CSASPPTGNTEAFF
TRBV6-6,TRBJ2-3,CASSYSAGADTQYF
TRBV4-1,TRBJ1-2,CASSQSGQAVGYTF
TRBV28,TRBJ1-3,CASSPQWHSGNTIYF
TRBV18,TRBJ1-5,CASSEYHSNQPQHF
TRBV2,TRBJ1-4,CASSGVGVRFANEKLFF
TRBV5-8,TRBJ1-2,CASSLGRDYGYTF
TRBV6-5,TRBJ2-7,CASSPTTSGIYEQYF